The 5 T cell receptor beta chains listed next were all sequenced from one sample in a study of T cell responses to AZD1222 COVID-19 vaccine (dated by TCRdb to the early 2020s). Library method: the immunoSEQ multiplex PCR assay. In its TCRdb copy, this immuneACCESS table keeps in-frame sequences only and misses some clones. Where compared with another copy, unresolved V genes explain less than half of these, and the others have no known cause. In all, the sample holds approximately 130,000 clones, and roughly 90% of those were seen once. Roughly 1.1% of the sample lies in the top ten. What this sample's time point label stands for: about 28 days (+/-7) after the second vaccine dose. This specimen was peripheral blood, taken 28 days after the second AZD1222 dose. The receptors come from an adult who received the AZD1222 COVID-19 vaccine.

The CDR3 is CASTTGGGNQPQHF. CDR3 sequence (DNA): TGTGCCAGCACCACAGGGGGAGGCAATCAGCCCCAGCATTTT. This rearrangement joins TRBV6-5 to TRBJ1-5, with 8 nucleotides matching TRBD1. V was clipped by 7 bases and J by 2 bases; unmatched bases: 4. CDR3 length: 14 residues. Per the germline V gene, CDR1 is MNHEY and CDR2 is SVGAGI.

This clone came up a few times. The V and J genes are TRBV11-2 and TRBJ1-1; D ambiguous. CDR1 and CDR2 from the germline V gene are SGHAT and FQNNGV. Trimming removed 0 bases at V and 6 bases at J, with 8 bases between. CDR3 length: 13 amino acids. For the CDR3, the DNA is TGTGCCAGCAGCTTAGAGGGTCGGGCTGAAGCTTTCTTT. Protein sequence: CASSLEGRAEAFF.

The chain combines TRBV19 with TRBJ2-1, with 8 bases aligning to TRBD2. The CDR3 totals 15 residues. Germline lookup yields CDR1 LNHDA and CDR2 SQIVND (reference sequence). J gave up 4 bases and V 5 bases, and 7 bases lay outside the gene matches. CDR3 sequence reads: CASSVLAGLYNEQFF. CDR3 DNA: TGTGCCAGTAGTGTCCTAGCGGGTCTATACAATGAGCAGTTCTTC.

CDR3 amino acids: CASRSREENNQPQHF. CDR3 bases: TGCGCCAGCAGATCCAGGGAGGAAAACAATCAGCCCCAGCATTTT. The rearrangement joins TRBV4-1 to TRBJ1-5; tentative D call: TRBD1 (5 bases). Germline V gene sequence: CDR1 MGHRA, CDR2 YSYEKL. The CDR3 loop spans 15 amino acids. Trimming removed 6 bases at V and 3 bases at J, with 15 bases between.

This rearrangement joins TRBV19 to TRBJ2-2; 8 bases are a match to TRBD1. This CDR3 is built from 14 residues. Unmatched junction bases numbered 5, after V lost 5 bases and J lost 6 bases. Looked up from germline, CDR1 is LNHDA and CDR2 is SQIVND (reference sequence). Here the CDR3 reads CASSEETGAGELFF. The CDR3 DNA reads TGTGCCAGTAGTGAAGAGACAGGGGCCGGGGAGCTGTTTTTT.